This T cell receptor (beta chain) appears in the sequencing data of a study of cytomegalovirus exposure and HLA in healthy donors. Study-level background: Previous work identified around 120 million unique TCR beta sequences from 150 million to 200 million T cells.

This clone has only a few counts. Its matching antigen is unknown. PCR amplification relied on 60 Vbeta primers (plus 13 Jbeta primers). Libraries were prepared by immunoSEQ multiplex PCR; TCRdb keeps only in-frame clonotypes and omits some of them. The data show around 130,000 clones, roughly four fifths seen once. Germline CDR1 and CDR2: KGHSY and FQNENV. J gave up 8 bases and V 1 base, and 9 bases lay outside the gene matches. This CDR3 spans 16 amino acids. Whole-study results and caveats: With further analysis later on, most CMV-associated TCR beta chains appeared HLA-restricted. The study labeled more than 150 TCR beta chains cytomegalovirus-associated.

Regarding donors, all were healthy bone marrow donors. Sequenced: PBMCs. The J gene is TRBJ2-1, the V gene TRBV16, with 9 positions matching TRBD1. The sequence was collected from a woman between 50 and 59 years old in good health and CMV-seronegative. The CDR3 DNA follows: TGTGCCAGCAGCCAATTGGGGCAACAGGGGGCTCATGAGCAGTTCTTC. It yields the protein CASSQLGQQGAHEQFF. Based on the CDR3 plus reference TRBV16 and TRBJ2-1, the full variable domain is GEEVAQTPKHLVRGEGQKAKLYCAPIKGHSYVFWYQQVLKNEFKFLISFQNENVFDETGMPKERFSAKCLPNSPCSLEIQATKLEDSAVYFCASSQLGQQGAHEQFFGPGTRLTVL.